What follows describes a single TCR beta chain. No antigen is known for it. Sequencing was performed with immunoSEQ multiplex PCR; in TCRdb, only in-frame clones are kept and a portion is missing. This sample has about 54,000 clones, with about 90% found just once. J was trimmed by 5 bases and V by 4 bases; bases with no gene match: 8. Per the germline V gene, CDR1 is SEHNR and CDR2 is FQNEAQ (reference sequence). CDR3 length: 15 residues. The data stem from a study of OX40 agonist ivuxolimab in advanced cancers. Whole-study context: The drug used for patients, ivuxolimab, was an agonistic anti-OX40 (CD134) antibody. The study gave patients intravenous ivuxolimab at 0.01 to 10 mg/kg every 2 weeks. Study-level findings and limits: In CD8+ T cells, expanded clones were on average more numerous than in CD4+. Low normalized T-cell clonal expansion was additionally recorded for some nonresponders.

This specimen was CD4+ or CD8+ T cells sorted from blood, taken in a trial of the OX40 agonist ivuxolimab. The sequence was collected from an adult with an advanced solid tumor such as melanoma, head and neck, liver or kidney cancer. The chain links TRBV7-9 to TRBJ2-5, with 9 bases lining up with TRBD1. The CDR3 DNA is TGTGCCAGCAGCTCGACGGACAGGGGCTGGGAGACCCAGTACTTC. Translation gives CASSSTDRGWETQYF.